Here is one TCR beta chain with its context. The antigen is undetermined. The entry originates in a study of Tregs in tolerant kidney transplant recipients. Thawed PBMCs were FACS-sorted into unstimulated CD4+CD25+CD127- regulatory T cells, CD4+CD25- non-regulatory cells, CD4 and CD8 cells. Study-wide results and caveats: This study did not directly address biological reproducibility. Activated donor B cell expansion appeared to reveal the most relevant donor-specific TCRbeta repertoire.

Some clones are missing from TCRdb's copy, which holds only in-frame ones; the method was immunoSEQ multiplex PCR. The sample has 90,000 to 150,000 clones; about 90% are singletons. CDR3 size: 16 residues. Per germline, CDR1 SGHVS and CDR2 FNYEAQ. V lost 1 base and J 6 bases, leaving 15 bases between the germline ends. The source of this sequence is a human donor in good health. The specimen sequenced was CD4+ T cells from blood. This rearrangement joins TRBV7-6 to TRBJ2-2; the D gene is possibly TRBD2 (5 bases). Here the CDR3 reads CASSLVGGLGAGELFF. The CDR3 coding sequence is TGTGCCAGCAGCTTAGTTGGTGGACTTGGGGCCGGGGAGCTGTTTTTT.